The rows below give T cell receptor beta chains drawn from one sample of a study of T cell clonotyping in hematopoietic cell transplantation. Data came from immunoSEQ multiplex PCR; TCRdb stores just in-frame clones and leaves some out. The data show 1,200 or so clones, around 97% seen once. The sequenced sample was PBMCs, obtained 180 days after allogeneic stem cell transplant. The receptors derive from a male patient between 45 and 59 years old who had an allogeneic stem cell transplant from a related donor, so the T cells may come from the graft donor. Some clones in this sample may be carry-over from other donors' samples. The CDR3 runs from the conserved cysteine through the conserved F or W. A D gene is named only where the DNA matches it firmly. Not every row has a clone size; where given, it reads once, few, many or a size class.

CASSQDSTGRNYGYTF | TGCGCCAGCAGCCAAGACTCGACAGGGAGGAACTATGGCTACACCTTC | TRBD1 | TRBJ1-2 | TRBV4-3 | -
CASSLSRDYGYTF | TGCGCCAGCAGCTTGTCCAGGGACTATGGCTACACCTTC | - | TRBJ1-2 | TRBV5-1 | -
CASSLTPSYEQYF | TGCGCCAGCAGCTTGACCCCGTCCTACGAGCAGTACTTC | - | TRBJ2-7 | TRBV5-1 | once
CASSLSSWGAPNNEQYF | TGTGCCAGCAGCCTCTCCTCATGGGGGGCACCAAACAACGAGCAGTACTTC | - | TRBJ2-7 | TRBV11-2 | once
CASSPRPGAGTEAFF | TGTGCCAGCAGCCCCCGGCCAGGGGCGGGCACTGAAGCTTTCTTT | - | TRBJ1-1 | TRBV7-2 | -
CATSRPGQGVTGNTIYF | TGTGCCACCAGCAGACCCGGGCAGGGAGTAACTGGAAACACCATATATTTT | - | TRBJ1-3 | TRBV15 | -
CASSELAGSSYNEQFF | TGTGCCAGCAGTGAATTGGCGGGGAGCTCCTACAATGAGCAGTTCTTC | - | TRBJ2-1 | TRBV25-1 | once
CASDSGTAGNTIYF | TGTGCCAGCGATTCGGGGACGGCTGGAAACACCATATATTTT | - | TRBJ1-3 | TRBV2 | -
CASSPGQGIAMQYF | TGTGCCAGCAGCCCGGGACAGGGGATCGCAATGCAGTATTTT | TRBD1 | TRBJ2-3 | TRBV5-6 | -
CASSFVDRTRGDGYTF | TGTGCCAGCAGCTTCGTGGACAGGACCAGAGGGGATGGCTACACCTTC | TRBD1 | TRBJ1-2 | TRBV5-8 | -
CASSLVLSETQYF | TGTGCCAGCAGCTTGGTCCTATCAGAGACCCAGTACTTC | - | TRBJ2-5 | TRBV5-4 | -
CASSPRGRVTEAFF | TGTGCCAGCAGTCCAAGGGGGAGGGTCACTGAAGCTTTCTTT | - | TRBJ1-1 | TRBV27 | -
CASSETSPPLDTQYF | TGTGCCAGCAGCGAAACGAGCCCGCCCCTCGATACGCAGTATTTT | - | TRBJ2-3 | TRBV9 | -
CASQTGNTEAFF | TGTGCCAGCCAGACAGGGAACACTGAAGCTTTCTTT | - | TRBJ1-1 | TRBV25-1 | -
CASSQDGQGELYEQYF | TGCGCCAGCAGCCAAGACGGTCAGGGGGAACTCTACGAGCAGTACTTC | TRBD1 | TRBJ2-7 | TRBV4-3 | -
CASSPTGVSPLHF | TGTGCCAGCAGCCCCACAGGGGTCTCACCCCTCCACTTT | TRBD1 | TRBJ1-6 | TRBV14 | -
CASSPEMVEQYF | TGTGCCAGCTCACCCGAAATGGTCGAGCAGTACTTC | - | TRBJ2-7 | TRBV18 | -
CSLRTGRAEAFF | TGCAGCCTTAGGACAGGGAGGGCTGAAGCTTTCTTT | TRBD1 | TRBJ1-1 | TRBV29-1 | -
CASSSGTGAPYGYTF | TGTGCCAGCAGCTCGGGGACAGGGGCCCCCTATGGCTACACCTTC | TRBD1 | TRBJ1-2 | TRBV9 | -
CASSGAVQETQYF | TGCGCCAGCAGCGGGGCGGTCCAAGAGACCCAGTACTTC | - | TRBJ2-5 | TRBV5-1 | -
CASATGGVDGYTF | TGCGCCAGCGCCACAGGAGGGGTAGATGGCTACACCTTC | - | TRBJ1-2 | TRBV5-1 | -
CASSYSLAVGNEQFF | TGTGCCAGCAGTTACTCGCTAGCCGTTGGCAATGAGCAGTTCTTC | - | TRBJ2-1 | TRBV6-5 | few
CASSLAGFNQPQHF | TGTGCCAGCAGCTTAGCGGGGTTCAATCAGCCCCAGCATTTT | - | TRBJ1-5 | TRBV7-8 | -
CASSSSAGVNEQYF | TGTGCCAGCAGTTCTTCAGCGGGAGTCAACGAGCAGTACTTC | TRBD2 | TRBJ2-7 | TRBV27 | few
CASSPPGGIPYNEQFF | TGCGCCAGCAGCCCGCCGGGTGGTATCCCCTACAATGAGCAGTTCTTC | - | TRBJ2-1 | TRBV4-1 | -
CASSRLAGNTGELFF | TGTGCCAGCAGTCGACTAGCGGGGAACACCGGGGAGCTGTTTTTT | TRBD2 | TRBJ2-2 | TRBV2 | -
CASSLAGPTYEQYF | TGTGCCAGCAGCTTAGCGGGACCGACTTACGAGCAGTACTTC | - | TRBJ2-7 | TRBV7-2 | once
CASSPSLLAGVSYEQYF | TGCGCCAGCAGCCCATCTTTGCTAGCGGGAGTGTCCTACGAGCAGTACTTC | TRBD2 | TRBJ2-7 | TRBV5-1 | -
CASSGSVVQETQYF | TGTGCCAGCAGCGGATCTGTGGTCCAAGAGACCCAGTACTTC | - | TRBJ2-5 | TRBV7-7 | -
CASAFRENTEAFF | TGTGCCAGCGCTTTCAGGGAGAACACTGAAGCTTTCTTT | - | TRBJ1-1 | TRBV2 | -
CASSLNGQSYNEQFF | TGCGCCAGCAGCTTGAACGGACAGTCCTACAATGAGCAGTTCTTC | - | TRBJ2-1 | TRBV5-1 | -
CASSKGPNGLQFF | TGTGCCAGCAGCAAAGGACCGAACGGACTGCAGTTCTTC | - | TRBJ2-1 | TRBV14 | -
CASSPGDATYEQYF | TGCGCCAGCAGCCCGGGGGACGCCACCTACGAGCAGTACTTC | - | TRBJ2-7 | TRBV5-1 | -
CASSLTPGDEQFF | TGTGCCAGCAGCTTAACCCCCGGGGATGAGCAGTTCTTC | - | TRBJ2-1 | TRBV7-3 | -
CASSLFGTGETQYF | TGTGCCAGCAGCTTATTTGGGACGGGGGAGACCCAGTACTTC | - | TRBJ2-5 | TRBV7-9 | -
CASSLQGDSPLHF | TGTGCCAGCAGTTTGCAGGGGGATTCACCCCTCCACTTT | TRBD1 | TRBJ1-6 | TRBV6-5 | -
CASSWGGNYEQYF | TGTGCCAGCAGTTGGGGGGGTAACTACGAGCAGTACTTC | TRBD2 | TRBJ2-7 | TRBV27 | once